This T cell receptor beta chain was sequenced for a study of T cells in Graves' hyperthyroidism and ophthalmopathy (dated by TCRdb to the late 2010s). With regard to the full study: Peripheral blood samples were taken at the time of initial diagnosis, prior to any treatment. TCR V-J signatures able to tell the groups apart were searched for in a discovery cohort of 100 or so patients, of whom 43 had Graves' ophthalmopathy and under 65 had stable Graves' hyperthyroidism. Prospective prediction of ophthalmopathy was tested in an independent validation cohort consisting of 18 hyperthyroidism patients and 17 patients who later progressed to ophthalmopathy. The 100 discovery patients were randomly divided into training and test sets at a 7:3 ratio. The study also compared thyroid tissue and blood T-cell repertoires from roughly six Graves' hyperthyroidism patients. Once sampling was done, hyperthyroidism patients were given methimazole at a starting dose of 30 mg daily, whereas ophthalmopathy patients were given high-dose intravenous methylprednisolone. TCR Vbeta CDR3 sequencing of approximately 140 peripheral blood samples (43 ophthalmopathy, 75 hyperthyroidism and roughly 17 progressor patients) is reported in the paper. Results and caveats for the whole study, not just this receptor: Most expanded thyroid clonotypes (frequency above 0.001) were also detected in blood, suggesting blood repertoires may reflect thyroid immune responses. In validation, the model predicted progression to ophthalmopathy with over 65% sensitivity and less than 80% specificity, a median of roughly seven months before onset. Sample size was not statistically predetermined, and investigators were not blinded to group allocation. In cross-validation, a model built on a 13 V-J signature told ophthalmopathy apart from stable hyperthyroidism with 87.88% sensitivity and about 81% specificity, and in testing the same model reached 80%/75%.

Amplification of TCR beta CDR3 regions was carried out from RNA transcripts. For the first round of RT-PCR on the TCR CDR3, the HTBI primer set was used together with the Qiagen OneStep RT-PCR kit. A second multiplex PCR round built the libraries, followed by size selection and purification. Sequencing of the libraries was done on an Illumina HiSeq2000 using paired-end 100 bp reads. The paper's processing steps were these. SOAPnuke was used to process the raw data, with reads discarded if the reads contained adapters or uncalled bases, had a mean Phred below 15, or lacked an exact constant-primer or identifier match. COPE v1.2.5 was used to merge the high-quality paired reads, and each unique nucleotide sequence was defined as a clonotype. Clonotypes were aligned to IMGT TRBV, TRBD and TRBJ reference segments using MiTCR v1.1. Analysis was restricted to V-J combinations with a frequency above 0.0001, which covered just over 98% of repertoires. The TCS score was defined as the ratio of F50 (clonal expansion) to E x V (chaos), calculated using BLOSUM62-based TCRdist between CDR3 peptides within each V-J. Welch's t-statistics and random forest reduced just over 500 V-J features to 13, which were used in a naive Bayes classifier (R e1071). TCRdb took the public reads, trimmed them with fastp at Q25, ran MiXCR for clone calling and kept in-frame beta chains. Every distinct CDR3 protein forms one entry, paired with its most common genes and DNA. The V and J calls and clone size are TCRdb's, not the authors'. This sample holds 20,000 to 30,000 distinct CDR3 sequences; approximately 45% were observed only once. The top ten hold about 9.3% of the sample.

This clonotype was detected many times. There is no known antigen for this receptor. Within one base of it there is no much larger clone, and no base qualities were kept. V gives up 3 bases and J gives up 0 bases, and the segment between their germline ends measures 5 bases. The CDR1 and CDR2 encoded by the germline V gene are MGHRA and YSYEKL. The cysteine opens and the phenylalanine closes a CDR3 of 13 amino acids. Only the CDR3 DNA is retained, 39 bases long and in frame from the first base. Graves' hyperthyroidism was defined as stable when no progression to ophthalmopathy occurred over 18 months of follow-up. Hyperthyroidism patients were aged 18 to 65 years and newly diagnosed, with disease duration of less than 2 months. Exclusion was applied to patients with uncontrolled infections, other autoimmune diseases, pregnancy or lactation. Diagnoses were based on clinical symptoms, serum thyroxine and TRAb, thyroid ultrasound and orbital computed tomography. PBMCs were isolated from 10 ml of fresh peripheral blood by Ficoll-Paque density gradient centrifugation. Total RNA was extracted with Trizol reagent, and quality was checked on an Agilent 2100 Bioanalyzer.

The sample consisted of blood. The sequence came from a woman aged 25-40 years with Graves' hyperthyroidism. The sequence links TRBV4-1 to TRBJ1-1, with no confidently assigned D gene. This receptor has the CDR3 CASSQAMNTEAFF. The DNA sequence reads TGCGCCAGCAGCCAGGCTATGAACACTGAAGCTTTCTTT.